These T cell receptor beta chains were read from a single sample in a study of blood T cells in healthy people across ages. Each CDR3 protein gets one entry after TCRdb re-called the 5' RACE reads with MiXCR. The sample contains around 1,000,000 distinct CDR3 sequences, approximately 25% of which appear only once. These data were likewise used in another study, on T cells of mothers and their children.

Input material: blood. These receptors came from a girl aged 2-10 years in good health. The CDR3 runs from the conserved cysteine through the conserved F or W. A D gene is named only where the DNA matches it firmly. Expanded clones get a size class; other rows say once, few or many, or leave the size out.

clone size | D gene | J gene | V gene | CDR3 protein | CDR3 DNA
few | NA | TRBJ1-1 | TRBV28 | CASSPPLGRDPEAFF | TGTGCCAGCAGTCCACCATTGGGCAGGGACCCTGAAGCTTTCTTT
few | NA | TRBJ2-7 | TRBV20-1 | CSARDLASSYEQYF | TGCAGTGCTAGAGATTTGGCGTCCTCCTACGAGCAGTACTTC
NA | NA | TRBJ1-2 | TRBV28 | CASKGAAGRNYGYTF | TGTGCCAGCAAAGGGGCGGCAGGGAGAAACTATGGCTACACCTTC
NA | TRBD2 | TRBJ2-1 | TRBV4-2 | CASSQGGAGDHEQFF | TGTGCCAGCAGCCAAGGGGGAGCGGGAGACCATGAGCAGTTCTTC
NA | NA | TRBJ1-5 | TRBV20-1 | CSASDRTGTENQPQHF | TGCAGTGCTAGCGATAGAACCGGGACGGAAAATCAGCCCCAGCATTTT
NA | NA | TRBJ2-1 | TRBV14 | CASSGVPPGEFF | TGTGCCAGCAGCGGGGTCCCCCCAGGGGAGTTCTTC
few | NA | TRBJ2-5 | TRBV2 | CASSVEILRETQYF | TGTGCCAGCAGTGTGGAGATCTTGAGGGAGACCCAGTACTTC
NA | TRBD1 | TRBJ2-1 | TRBV5-1 | CASSWAGQGGSEQFF | TGCGCCAGCAGTTGGGCGGGACAGGGGGGCAGTGAGCAGTTCTTC
NA | NA | TRBJ2-5 | TRBV10-2 | CASTQTERYQETQYF | TGCGCCAGCACCCAGACAGAACGGTACCAAGAGACCCAGTACTTC
few | NA | TRBJ2-2 | TRBV29-1 | CSAGQGLVTGELFF | TGCAGCGCCGGGCAGGGGTTGGTCACCGGGGAGCTGTTTTTT
few | TRBD2 | TRBJ2-1 | TRBV7-2 | CASSIPGLASEQFF | TGTGCCAGCAGCATTCCTGGACTAGCAAGCGAGCAGTTCTTC
NA | TRBD1 | TRBJ1-4 | TRBV10-3 | CAISPTGGNEKLFF | TGTGCCATCAGTCCTACAGGGGGCAATGAAAAACTGTTTTTT
NA | NA | TRBJ1-2 | TRBV6-1 | CASNRGDGYTF | TGTGCCAGCAACCGGGGTGATGGCTACACCTTC
few | NA | TRBJ2-1 | TRBV7-8 | CASSHGVGGRDEQFF | TGTGCCAGCAGCCACGGTGTAGGAGGGCGCGATGAGCAGTTCTTC
few | NA | TRBJ1-1 | TRBV9 | CASSVSRELNTEAFF | TGTGCCAGCAGCGTTTCAAGAGAATTGAACACTGAAGCTTTCTTT
few | TRBD2 | TRBJ2-2 | TRBV20-1 | CSARRAGLAGGTGELFF | TGCAGTGCTAGACGGGCGGGACTAGCGGGAGGAACCGGGGAGCTGTTTTTT
NA | TRBD1 | TRBJ2-2 | TRBV14 | CASSLTTGLIPGELFF | TGTGCCAGCAGCCTGACGACAGGGTTAATTCCCGGGGAGCTGTTTTTT
NA | NA | TRBJ2-1 | TRBV7-6 | CASSPDLVRNEQFF | TGTGCCAGCAGCCCCGACCTTGTGCGGAATGAGCAGTTCTTC
few | TRBD1 | TRBJ1-1 | TRBV4-2 | CASSRGRETEAFF | TGTGCCAGCAGCAGGGGGCGCGAGACTGAAGCTTTCTTT
few | NA | TRBJ1-5 | TRBV28 | CASSFPLELGPQHF | TGTGCCAGCAGTTTCCCCCTGGAACTAGGGCCCCAGCATTTT
NA | NA | TRBJ2-5 | TRBV20-1 | CSARYRGQETQYF | TGCAGTGCTAGGTACCGGGGGCAAGAGACCCAGTACTTC
NA | NA | TRBJ2-5 | TRBV7-2 | CASSSPGLIVETQYF | TGTGCCAGCAGCTCCCCAGGACTGATCGTAGAGACCCAGTACTTC
NA | NA | TRBJ1-1 | TRBV7-2 | CASSLSWGGVMNTEAFF | TGTGCCAGCAGCTTGTCTTGGGGGGGAGTCATGAACACTGAAGCTTTCTTT
once | NA | TRBJ1-3 | TRBV7-8 | CASSSSDRPRSGNTIYF | TGTGCCAGCAGCTCCAGTGACAGGCCTCGCTCTGGAAACACCATATATTTT
NA | TRBD1 | TRBJ1-2 | TRBV6-1 | CASTTGRDRGWTNYGYTF | TGTGCCAGCACCACCGGTAGGGACAGGGGTTGGACGAACTATGGCTACACCTTC
few | TRBD2 | TRBJ2-7 | TRBV11-2 | CASSLETLGLAHYEQYF | TGTGCCAGCAGCTTAGAAACCTTGGGACTAGCGCACTACGAGCAGTACTTC
NA | NA | TRBJ2-7 | TRBV27 | CASSLKVPAYEQYF | TGTGCCAGCAGTTTAAAGGTCCCGGCCTACGAGCAGTACTTC
NA | NA | TRBJ2-6 | TRBV6-2/TRBV6-3 | CASTGGVSEANVLTF | TGTGCCAGCACCGGGGGAGTCTCGGAGGCCAACGTCCTGACTTTC
few | NA | TRBJ2-3 | TRBV20-1 | CSARDIEAVDTTDTQYF | TGCAGTGCTAGAGATATCGAGGCGGTAGATACCACAGATACGCAGTATTTT
few | TRBD1 | TRBJ2-3 | TRBV12-3/TRBV12-4 | CASSLQGAGTDTQYF | TGTGCCAGCAGCCTACAGGGGGCAGGCACAGATACGCAGTATTTT
NA | NA | TRBJ2-7 | TRBV20-1 | CSARDMRGPYEQYF | TGCAGTGCTAGAGATATGCGCGGCCCCTACGAGCAGTACTTC
many | TRBD2 | TRBJ2-5 | TRBV6-1 | CACPQGLVEEQYF | TGTGCCTGCCCCCAGGGACTAGTCGAAGAGCAGTACTTC
few | NA | TRBJ2-5 | TRBV27 | CASSLSMPSQGETQYF | TGTGCCAGCAGTTTATCGATGCCCAGCCAGGGGGAGACCCAGTACTTC
once | NA | TRBJ1-1 | TRBV3-1 | CASSQVRDRNTEAFF | TGTGCCAGCAGCCAAGTGAGAGACAGGAACACTGAAGCTTTCTTT
few | NA | TRBJ1-4 | TRBV20-1 | CSARGAGMPSEKLFF | TGCAGTGCTAGAGGAGCGGGGATGCCGAGTGAAAAACTGTTTTTT
few | NA | TRBJ2-7 | TRBV20-1 | CSARGLRMTYEQYF | TGCAGTGCTAGAGGTCTACGCATGACATACGAGCAGTACTTC
NA | TRBD2 | TRBJ2-1 | TRBV5-1 | CASSLRDSRGRVIEQFF | TGCGCCAGCAGCCTCCGGGACTCCCGAGGGAGGGTAATAGAGCAGTTCTTC
NA | NA | TRBJ2-7 | TRBV29-1 | CSATQGSSYEQYF | TGCAGCGCCACACAGGGAAGTAGTTACGAGCAGTACTTC
NA | TRBD1 | TRBJ2-6 | TRBV5-1 | CASRRGFLDRGDSGANVLTF | TGCGCCAGCAGGAGGGGCTTTCTGGACAGGGGAGACTCTGGGGCCAACGTCCTGACTTTC
NA | TRBD1 | TRBJ2-1 | TRBV5-1 | CASSWHRDRGHNEQFF | TGCGCCAGCAGCTGGCACCGGGACAGGGGTCACAATGAGCAGTTCTTC
NA | NA | TRBJ2-7 | TRBV20-1 | CSARSPGRSYEQYF | TGCAGTGCTAGATCACCGGGACGTAGCTACGAGCAGTACTTC
NA | TRBD1 | TRBJ2-1 | TRBV7-9 | CASRVTGTGASNEQFF | TGTGCTAGCAGGGTAACCGGGACAGGGGCCTCGAATGAGCAGTTCTTC
few | TRBD1 | TRBJ1-5 | TRBV28 | CASRRQGASNQPQHF | TGTGCCAGCAGGCGACAGGGGGCGAGCAATCAGCCCCAGCATTTT
NA | NA | TRBJ2-7 | TRBV24-1 | CATSEGISYEQYF | TGTGCCACCAGTGAAGGTATTTCCTACGAGCAGTACTTC
few | NA | TRBJ2-7 | TRBV19 | CASRRTDTYEQYF | TGTGCCAGTAGAAGGACCGACACCTACGAGCAGTACTTC
NA | NA | TRBJ1-1 | TRBV7-2 | CASSLANRALRDTEAFF | TGTGCCAGCAGCTTAGCGAACCGGGCCCTGAGGGACACTGAAGCTTTCTTT
few | TRBD1 | TRBJ2-7 | TRBV15 | CATSREPLTGAGYEQYF | TGTGCCACCAGCAGAGAACCCCTTACAGGGGCTGGCTACGAGCAGTACTTC
NA | TRBD1 | TRBJ2-1 | TRBV29-1 | CSALTGRRGEQFF | TGCAGCGCTTTGACAGGGCGTAGAGGTGAGCAGTTCTTC
NA | TRBD1 | TRBJ2-2 | TRBV12-5 | CASGLVLSDRGAGELFF | TGTGCTAGTGGTTTGGTCTTATCAGACAGGGGGGCCGGGGAGCTGTTTTTT
NA | TRBD1 | TRBJ1-2 | TRBV18 | CASSPVGTGEGGYTF | TGTGCCAGCTCACCCGTCGGGACAGGGGAAGGTGGCTACACCTTC
NA | NA | TRBJ2-5 | TRBV4-2 | CASSQGMHGGTAGVETQYF | TGTGCCAGCAGCCAAGGGATGCATGGGGGAACGGCAGGGGTTGAGACCCAGTACTTC